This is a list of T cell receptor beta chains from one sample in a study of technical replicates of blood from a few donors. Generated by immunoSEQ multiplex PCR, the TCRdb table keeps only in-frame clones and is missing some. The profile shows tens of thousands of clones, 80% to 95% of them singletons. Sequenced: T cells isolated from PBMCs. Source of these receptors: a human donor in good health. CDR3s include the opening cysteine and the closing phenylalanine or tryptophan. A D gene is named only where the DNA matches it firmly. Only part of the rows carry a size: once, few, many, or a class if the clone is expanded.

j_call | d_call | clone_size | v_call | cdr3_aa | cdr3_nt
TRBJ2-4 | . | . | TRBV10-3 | CAIEDSTKNIQYF | TGTGCCATCGAGGACTCAACCAAAAACATTCAGTACTTC
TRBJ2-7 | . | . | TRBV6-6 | CASSTETYEQYF | TGTGCCAGCAGCACGGAGACCTACGAGCAGTACTTC
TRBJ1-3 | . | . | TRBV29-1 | CSVHRGAGNTIYF | TGCAGCGTTCATCGGGGAGCTGGAAACACCATATATTTT
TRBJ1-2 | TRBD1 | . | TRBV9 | CASRTGTGDGYTF | TGTGCCAGCAGAACCGGGACAGGGGACGGCTACACCTTC
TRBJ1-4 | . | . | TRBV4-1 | CASSIRDFRDATNEKLFF | TGCGCCAGCAGCATCCGGGACTTTCGCGATGCAACTAATGAAAAACTGTTTTTT
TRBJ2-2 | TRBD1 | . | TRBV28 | CASSLPRTGTGELFF | TGTGCCAGCAGTTTACCCCGGACAGGGACCGGGGAGCTGTTTTTT
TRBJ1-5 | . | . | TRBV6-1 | CAVKTAHNQPQHF | TGTGCCGTTAAGACAGCCCACAATCAGCCCCAGCATTTT
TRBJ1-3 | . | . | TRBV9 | CASSGTVSGNTIYF | TGTGCCAGCAGCGGGACAGTCTCTGGAAACACCATATATTTT
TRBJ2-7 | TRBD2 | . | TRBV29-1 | CSAFLLAGRSSYEQYF | TGCAGCGCCTTTCTTCTAGCGGGAAGAAGCTCCTACGAGCAGTACTTC
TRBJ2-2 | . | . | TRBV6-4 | CASRKLQGTGELFF | TGTGCCAGCAGGAAATTACAGGGCACCGGGGAGCTGTTTTTT
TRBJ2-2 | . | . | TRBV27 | CASSSGVLAGELFF | TGTGCCAGCAGTTCGGGAGTCCTCGCCGGGGAGCTGTTTTTT
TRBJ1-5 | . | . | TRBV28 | CASSFSPVQWQPQHF | TGTGCCAGCAGTTTTTCTCCGGTACAGTGGCAGCCCCAGCATTTT
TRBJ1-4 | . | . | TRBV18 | CASSPIPVEKLFF | TGTGCCAGCTCACCAATTCCGGTTGAAAAACTGTTTTTT
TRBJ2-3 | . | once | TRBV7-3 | CASSKETNTDTQYF | TGTGCCAGCAGCAAAGAGACAAACACAGATACGCAGTATTTT
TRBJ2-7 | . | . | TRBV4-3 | CASSQGETRREQYF | TGCGCCAGCAGCCAAGGGGAGACTAGAAGGGAGCAGTACTTC
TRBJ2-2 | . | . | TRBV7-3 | CASSLDPGAGELFF | TGTGCCAGCAGCTTAGATCCGGGGGCCGGGGAGCTGTTTTTT
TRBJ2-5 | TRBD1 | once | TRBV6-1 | CASRARGLEETQYF | TGTGCCAGCCGGGCGAGGGGGCTGGAAGAGACCCAGTACTTC
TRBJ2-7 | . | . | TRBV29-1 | CSVRGGYSYEQYF | TGCAGCGTGAGGGGGGGATACTCCTACGAGCAGTACTTC
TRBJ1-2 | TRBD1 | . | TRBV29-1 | CSVTAGGIYGYTF | TGCAGCGTTACGGCAGGGGGCATTTATGGCTACACCTTC
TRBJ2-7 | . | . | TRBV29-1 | CSAGDGSYEQYF | TGCAGCGCGGGGGACGGCTCCTACGAGCAGTACTTC
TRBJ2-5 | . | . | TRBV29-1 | CSVDSGGETQYF | TGCAGCGTTGATAGTGGCGGGGAGACCCAGTACTTC
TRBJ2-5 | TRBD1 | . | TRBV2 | CASRRDRGQETQYF | TGTGCCAGCAGACGGGACAGGGGCCAAGAGACCCAGTACTTC
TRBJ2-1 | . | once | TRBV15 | CATSRDTGTYNEQFF | TGTGCCACCAGCAGAGATACGGGGACCTACAATGAGCAGTTCTTC
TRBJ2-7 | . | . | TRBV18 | CASSPDITYEQYF | TGTGCCAGCTCACCCGACATCACCTACGAGCAGTACTTC
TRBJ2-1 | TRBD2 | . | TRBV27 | CASSSGTKYNEQFF | TGTGCCAGCAGTTCAGGGACTAAATACAATGAGCAGTTCTTC
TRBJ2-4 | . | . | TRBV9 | CASSVDGFRGNIQYF | TGTGCCAGCAGCGTAGATGGCTTCCGGGGAAACATTCAGTACTTC
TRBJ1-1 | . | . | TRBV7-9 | CASSLARGETEAFF | TGTGCCAGCAGCTTAGCGCGGGGAGAAACTGAAGCTTTCTTT
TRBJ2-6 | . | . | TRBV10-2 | CASSGQASSGANVLTF | TGCGCCAGCAGTGGACAGGCAAGCTCTGGGGCCAACGTCCTGACTTTC
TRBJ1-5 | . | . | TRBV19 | CASTARSVGSNQPQHF | TGTGCCAGTACCGCGAGATCTGTGGGCAGCAATCAGCCCCAGCATTTT
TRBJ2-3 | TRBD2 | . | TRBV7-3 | CASTMGGGFDTQYF | TGTGCCAGCACCATGGGGGGGGGTTTCGATACGCAGTATTTT
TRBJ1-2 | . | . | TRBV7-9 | CASSPRGNYGYTF | TGTGCCAGCAGCCCTCGGGGGAACTATGGCTACACCTTC
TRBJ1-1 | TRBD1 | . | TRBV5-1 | CASSLGIGGLRAFF | TGCGCCAGCAGCTTGGGTATAGGGGGCTTGCGGGCTTTCTTT
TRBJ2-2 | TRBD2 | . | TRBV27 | CASNQYTTSGRGTGELFF | TGTGCCAGCAATCAATACACGACTAGCGGGAGAGGTACCGGGGAGCTGTTTTTT
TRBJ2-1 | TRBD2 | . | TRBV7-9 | CASSPRGTSVTNEQFF | TGTGCCAGCAGCCCCCGGGGGACTAGTGTAACCAATGAGCAGTTCTTC
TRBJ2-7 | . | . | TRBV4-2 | CASSQDRGGSEQYF | TGTGCCAGCAGCCAAGATAGAGGAGGCAGCGAGCAGTACTTC
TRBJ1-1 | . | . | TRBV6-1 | CASSEKAVNTEAFF | TGTGCCAGCAGTGAAAAGGCGGTGAACACTGAAGCTTTCTTT
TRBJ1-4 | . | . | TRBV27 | CASSFNSLSYNEKLFF | TGTGCCAGCAGTTTTAACTCCTTATCCTATAATGAAAAACTGTTTTTT
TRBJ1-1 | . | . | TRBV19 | CASSLQVLTEAFF | TGTGCCAGTAGTTTACAGGTTTTAACTGAAGCTTTCTTT
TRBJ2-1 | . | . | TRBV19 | CASSTGVSYNEQFF | TGTGCCAGTAGTACAGGCGTCTCCTACAATGAGCAGTTCTTC
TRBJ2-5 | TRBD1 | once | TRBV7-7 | CASVPGGGLETQYF | TGTGCCAGCGTCCCAGGGGGCGGTTTGGAGACCCAGTACTTC
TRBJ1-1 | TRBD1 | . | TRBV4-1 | CASSRRTGTGVETEAFF | TGCGCCAGCAGCCGTAGGACCGGGACAGGGGTGGAAACTGAAGCTTTCTTT
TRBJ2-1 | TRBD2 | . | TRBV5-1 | CASSWTSGSIYEQFF | TGCGCCAGCAGCTGGACTAGCGGGAGTATCTATGAGCAGTTCTTC
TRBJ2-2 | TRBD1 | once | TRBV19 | CASSTGQGAGELFF | TGTGCCAGTAGCACCGGACAGGGGGCCGGGGAGCTGTTTTTT
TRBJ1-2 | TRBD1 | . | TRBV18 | CASSPPGQGLSGYTF | TGTGCCAGCTCACCACCGGGACAGGGGTTGTCTGGCTACACCTTC
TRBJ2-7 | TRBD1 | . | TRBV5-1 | CASSLEGAPYEQYF | TGCGCCAGCAGCTTGGAGGGGGCCCCCTACGAGCAGTACTTC
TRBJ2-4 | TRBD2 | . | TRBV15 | CATSTRLAGSIQYF | TGTGCCACCAGCACAAGACTAGCGGGAAGCATTCAGTACTTC
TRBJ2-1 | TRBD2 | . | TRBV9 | CASSLRLAYEQFF | TGTGCCAGCAGCTTACGACTAGCCTATGAGCAGTTCTTC
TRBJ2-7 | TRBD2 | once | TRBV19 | CASKVSGSNEQYF | TGTGCCAGTAAGGTGAGCGGGAGCAACGAGCAGTACTTC
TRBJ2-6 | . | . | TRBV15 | CATQTTTVSGANVLTF | TGTGCCACCCAAACCACGACAGTCTCTGGGGCCAACGTCCTGACTTTC
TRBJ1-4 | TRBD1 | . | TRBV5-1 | CASSNRDRGEKLFF | TGCGCCAGCAGCAACCGGGACAGGGGTGAAAAACTGTTTTTT
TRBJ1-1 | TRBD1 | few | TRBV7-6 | CASSSRQGALNTEAFF | TGTGCCAGCAGCTCTAGACAGGGGGCCCTGAACACTGAAGCTTTCTTT
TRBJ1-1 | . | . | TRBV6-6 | CASSFRLNSQNTEAFF | TGTGCCAGCAGTTTTAGGCTTAACAGCCAGAACACTGAAGCTTTCTTT
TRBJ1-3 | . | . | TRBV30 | CAWSLISFSGNTIYF | TGTGCCTGGAGTTTAATAAGCTTCTCTGGAAACACCATATATTTT